A selection of T cell receptor beta chains follows, all from one sample in a study of shared clonotypes between healthy human individuals. The repertoire was sequenced with immunoSEQ multiplex PCR; TCRdb's copy has only in-frame clones and lacks some. The top ten clones hold around 1% of a sample with 1.5 million to 2.5 million clones, just under 95% of them seen once. The material sequenced was naive CD8+ T cells sorted from blood. The receptor source for this set is a man aged 18 to 30 in good health. CDR3s include the opening cysteine and the closing phenylalanine or tryptophan. The D gene is left open where the match is weak. Only part of the rows carry a size: once, few, many, or a class if the clone is expanded.

>TRBJ2-3|.|.|TRBV6-1
CASSELKGASTDTQYF
>TRBJ1-4|TRBD1|.|TRBV4-1
CASSQPGQGLDNEKLFF
>TRBJ2-7|TRBD2|once|TRBV18
CASSPRGESYEQYF
>TRBJ2-5|TRBD2|.|TRBV4-1
CASSQVELAGEETQYF
>TRBJ1-5|.|.|TRBV28
CASSLGNQPQHF
>TRBJ1-3|.|once|TRBV9
CASSGVGSGNTIYF
>TRBJ1-2|TRBD1|.|TRBV19
CASSPDREGLSYGYTF
>TRBJ1-2|TRBD1|.|TRBV2
CAIRSTGAYGYTF
>TRBJ1-1|.|.|TRBV15
CATSPQENLRTEAFF
>TRBJ1-1|.|.|TRBV6-5
CASTNEGGDEAFF